These T cell receptor beta chains were read from a single sample in a study of OX40 agonist ivuxolimab in advanced cancers. The protocol was immunoSEQ multiplex PCR, while the TCRdb copy is restricted to in-frame clones and leaves out a portion. The table records 80,000 to 95,000 clones, approximately 86% of them present only once. Source: CD4+ or CD8+ T cells sorted from blood, taken in a trial of the OX40 agonist ivuxolimab. Source of these receptors: an adult with an advanced solid tumor such as melanoma, head and neck, liver or kidney cancer. Both conserved end residues are part of each CDR3. D genes are given only for firm matches. Part of the rows lack a size; the others show once, few, many or a class for expanded clones.

V	D	J	size	CDR3	DNA
TRBV6-6	.	TRBJ2-5	.	CASSYGQQETQYF	TGTGCCAGCAGTTACGGGCAGCAAGAGACCCAGTACTTC
TRBV2	TRBD1	TRBJ1-6	.	CASSYRDRGFSPLHF	TGTGCCAGCAGTTACCGGGACAGGGGTTTTTCACCCCTCCACTTT
TRBV6-6	TRBD1	TRBJ2-3	.	CASSYLGQGSDTQYF	TGTGCCAGCAGTTACCTGGGACAGGGTTCAGATACGCAGTATTTT
TRBV6-5	.	TRBJ1-2	.	CASSYSRSNYGYTF	TGTGCCAGCAGTTACTCGCGGTCGAACTATGGCTACACCTTC
TRBV6-5	.	TRBJ1-1	.	CASTNGGAAFF	TGTGCCAGCACAAACGGGGGGGCAGCTTTCTTT
TRBV2	.	TRBJ2-7	once	CASSAQGALLVEQYF	TGTGCCAGCAGTGCCCAGGGTGCCCTTTTAGTCGAGCAGTACTTC
TRBV10-3	TRBD2	TRBJ2-7	.	CAISESGTSGGNSYEQYF	TGTGCCATCAGTGAGTCCGGGACTAGCGGGGGAAATTCCTACGAGCAGTACTTC
TRBV19	.	TRBJ2-3	.	CASRSSAGTDTQYF	TGTGCCAGTAGGAGTAGCGCGGGCACAGATACGCAGTATTTT
TRBV5-1	TRBD2	TRBJ2-7	.	CASSLSGGAYEQYF	TGCGCCAGCAGCCTTAGCGGGGGGGCCTACGAGCAGTACTTC
TRBV10-3	.	TRBJ1-5	.	CAISENGERPQHF	TGTGCCATCAGTGAGAATGGGGAAAGACCCCAGCATTTT
TRBV2	.	TRBJ1-1	few	CASRASQRGNTEAFF	TGTGCCAGCAGGGCCAGTCAGAGGGGGAACACTGAAGCTTTCTTT
TRBV15	.	TRBJ2-3	.	CATAGISTDTQYF	TGTGCCACCGCGGGTATAAGCACAGATACGCAGTATTTT
TRBV5-1	.	TRBJ1-6	once	CASSVSSYNSPLHF	TGCGCCAGCAGCGTGAGCTCCTATAATTCACCCCTCCACTTT
TRBV10-1	TRBD2	TRBJ2-1	.	CASSESRGLASYNEQFF	TGCGCCAGCAGTGAGTCTAGGGGACTAGCTTCGTACAATGAGCAGTTCTTC
TRBV4-3	.	TRBJ2-5	.	CASSQDITDQETQYF	TGCGCCAGCAGCCAAGATATCACAGATCAAGAGACCCAGTACTTC
TRBV7-5	.	TRBJ2-7	.	CARSPEGPPYEQYF	TGTGCCAGAAGCCCAGAGGGACCGCCCTACGAGCAGTACTTC
TRBV6-1	TRBD2	TRBJ2-7	few	CASSEALRTSGVKQYF	TGTGCCAGCAGTGAAGCGCTACGGACTAGCGGGGTGAAGCAGTACTTC
TRBV28	.	TRBJ2-1	.	CASPGQGMYNEQFF	TGTGCCAGCCCCGGGCAGGGGATGTACAATGAGCAGTTCTTC
TRBV28	.	TRBJ1-5	.	CASSTPTGNQPQHF	TGTGCCAGCAGTACCCCGACGGGAAATCAGCCCCAGCATTTT
TRBV28	.	TRBJ2-1	.	CASSLRTGSGNNEQFF	TGTGCCAGCAGTTTACGAACAGGGAGTGGGAACAATGAGCAGTTCTTC
TRBV2	.	TRBJ2-7	.	CASSGYALAAEQYF	TGTGCCAGCAGTGGATACGCGTTGGCGGCCGAGCAGTACTTC
TRBV5-1	.	TRBJ2-5	.	CASSLEQRAEETQYF	TGCGCCAGCAGCTTGGAGCAAAGGGCTGAAGAGACCCAGTACTTC
TRBV6-5	.	TRBJ1-2	once	CASSYGGQPYGYTF	TGTGCCAGCAGTTACGGTGGACAGCCGTATGGCTACACCTTC
TRBV4-1	TRBD1	TRBJ1-1	few	CASSPQQGANTEAFF	TGCGCCAGCAGTCCTCAACAGGGGGCGAACACTGAAGCTTTCTTT
TRBV27	TRBD2	TRBJ2-7	.	CASSLLSSGGSYEQYF	TGTGCCAGCAGTTTACTCTCTAGCGGGGGCTCCTACGAGCAGTACTTC
TRBV19	TRBD1	TRBJ1-1	.	CASSNRRDRGQGTEAFF	TGTGCCAGTAGTAATAGGAGGGACAGGGGGCAAGGCACTGAAGCTTTCTTT